The entry below describes one T cell receptor beta chain. Its cognate antigen is unknown. The trim removed 4 bases at V and 2 bases at J, leaving 15 bases unmatched. The germline V gene has CDR1 SGHNT and CDR2 YENEEA. The CDR3 has 18 residues. This record belongs to a study of OX40 agonist ivuxolimab in advanced cancers. The overall study: Ivuxolimab is an agonistic anti-OX40 (CD134) antibody, and patients were treated with it. Antecedent anti-PD-1, anti-PD-L1 or anti-CTLA-4 therapy was permissible, with around 41% having received some.

Repertoires were generated with immunoSEQ multiplex PCR, while TCRdb's copy carries only in-frame clones and drops some. The table lists roughly 69,000 clones, roughly nine tenths of them singletons, with less than 6% in the top ten. General study findings and limits: Low normalized clonal expansion also occurred in some nonresponding patients.

The chain combines TRBV11-3 with TRBJ2-5, with 8 bases that match TRBD2. The sequences come from CD4+ or CD8+ T cells sorted from blood, collected in a trial of the OX40 agonist ivuxolimab. The clonotype was recovered from an adult with an advanced solid tumor such as melanoma, head and neck, liver or kidney cancer. In DNA, the CDR3 is TGTGCCAGCAGCTCCCCGCGGGAGAGCGGGAGTGGGCAAGAGACCCAGTACTTC. This gives the protein CASSSPRESGSGQETQYF.